This T cell receptor beta chain is from a study of T cell repertoires in cytomegalovirus infection. About the study: Both CMV infection and a matching HLA type were indicated by public TCR beta signatures.

The V gene lost 8 bases and the J gene lost 14 bases, with 24 bases spanning the gap. The CDR3 has 13 amino acids. Notes on this clonotype: The target antigen is unknown.

Findings of the study overall: Adding up the frequency of public TCR beta families identified people who carried CMV plus the relevant HLA. It was HLA-C-restricted CMV-specific TCR beta clonotypes that dominated the response ex vivo.

TCRdb ran MiXCR on the reads and lists one entry per CDR3 protein. Here the sample spans about 140,000 distinct CDR3 sequences, about 6.5% being singletons. The chain carries TRBV12-3 or TRBV12-4 and TRBJ1-1; no clear D. The receptor comes from a human donor in good health (CMV status not recorded). Some clones in this sample may be carry-over from other donors' samples. Source material: PBMCs. CDR3 region: CASRDPSDGVTFF. In DNA form, the CDR3 reads TGTGCCAGCCGCGATCCTTCGGACGGTGTGACGTTCTTT.